The present entry profiles one T cell receptor (beta chain) with its context. What antigen it recognizes has not been identified. Base qualities were left out, and no much larger clone turns up one base away. The CDR3, from cysteine to phenylalanine, totals 16 residues. Only the CDR3 DNA stays, 48 bases, in frame from base 1. Trimmed from V: 4 bases; trimmed from J: 2 bases; junction bases lacking a gene match: 8. Based on the germline V gene (reference sequence), the CDR1 and CDR2 sequences are SEHNR and FQNEAQ. The data were taken from a study of long-term antiretroviral therapy in people with HIV (dated by TCRdb to between 2022 and 2023). About the investigation overall: The earliest samples were collected approximately a decade before the 2015 WHO recommendation for immediate ART, a period when ART was typically delayed until CD4 counts fell. No cross-contamination during QIAcube processing was shown when test extractions of a monoclonal T-cell line were performed alongside 33 polyclonal samples. Whether ART initiation and durable HIV suppression were associated with changes in peripheral blood TRB repertoire composition and diversity was tested in a retrospective serial study. Among the approximately 30 participants with HIV, eleven were female. The cohort contributed roughly 190 cryopreserved PBMC samples from about 31 adults with confirmed HIV infection, collected serially over a mean of about 6 years (range 1-12).

What the authors observed across the whole study: Expanded TRB clones identified before ART initiation dominated the repertoire across all time points, though the dominance fluctuated and decreased in many PLHIV after ART. Because PBMC availability was limited, only the TCR beta chain was sequenced, with no alpha chain pairing. Because pre-ART samples had limited cell numbers, unsorted PBMC were profiled rather than sorted CD4+ and CD8+ T cells. No data were available on ART adherence, viral resistance or therapy changes, limiting inferences about post-ART repertoire changes. The samples span the years 2004 to 2017, and the ART regimens used may be less effective than current regimens. Starting ART was linked to a significant rise in TRB diversity, yet even after long-term ART the diversity remained significantly lower than in transplant donor controls. Compared with controls, HIV repertoires had narrower CDR3 length ranges, and the network structure pointed to an antigen-experienced repertoire that shifted only slightly toward naive after ART.

Sequencing of the TRB variable region was done with the immunoSEQ hsTCRB v3.0 assay at survey level resolution. TRB sequencing targeted a depth of about 40,000-50,000 T-cell genomes per sample. An Illumina MiSeq with a v3 150-cycle kit was used to sequence the pooled TRB libraries. The authors processed their data as follows. Analysis of repertoires was carried out in R inside a reproducible Nextflow workflow spanning QC, data transformation and analysis. LymphoSeq2, an R package for AIRR-Seq data exploration, was used to implement custom analyses. A few samples that yielded fewer than 5000 total TRB sequences were excluded, so that more than 150 HIV repertoires were analyzed. Among the roughly 200 retained HIV repertoires, some 60 were collected before ART initiation and approximately 130 after ART initiation. Repertoires were downsampled to 5000 TRB nucleotide sequences, and summary statistics were averaged over 100 downsampling iterations. The analysis kept only TRB sequences whose CDR3 regions were at least seven amino acids long. Two measures captured diversity: a Shannon entropy-derived clonality score and the Gini coefficient. Repertoire networks linked the top 5000 CDR3 amino acid sequences whenever two sequences differed by an edit distance of one. Antigen specificity groups and MHC restriction were predicted for TRB CDR3 amino acid sequences with GLIPH2. To flag known associations with CMV, EBV, HIV or tissue antigens, CDR3 amino acid sequences were compared against VDJdb and McPAS-TCR. Pre-ART, post-ART and control groups were compared with Wilcoxon signed-rank tests and Holm-Bonferroni correction. Not all clones reach the TCRdb copy of this immuneACCESS table, which keeps in-frame sequences only. Checked studies attribute under half of the gap to unresolved V genes and leave the rest unexplained. The V and J calls and clone size are taken from that table; D and trimming were inferred from the DNA. Present in this sample are over 30,000 clones, roughly 80% of which were seen just once. The top ten clones comprise approximately 2.9% of the sample.

To be included, a participant needed at least one PBMC sample from before ART initiation plus at least two post-ART samples. Treatment was received in the United States of America by all participants with HIV. Before DNA extraction, cryopreserved samples of 1-10 million PBMC were thawed and then washed. At the time of the earliest PBMC sample for each participant with HIV, ages ranged from about 23 to 60 years. Each participant contributed PBMC samples from 1-4 timepoints before ART initiation and 2-8 timepoints after ART initiation, with a median of 7 samples. For every participant, serial HIV viral load, CD4+ T-cell count, ART history and demographic data were obtained. A Qiagen kit on a QIAcube was used to extract genomic DNA from unsorted PBMC, with samples processed in batches of 12.

The receptor's source is a man between 18 and 29 years old with HIV. The material was unsorted PBMCs, obtained 1.9 years after starting antiretroviral therapy. The V and J segments used are TRBV7-9 and TRBJ2-3, and TRBD2 matches 8 of the central bases. The sequenced DNA: TGTGCCAGCAGCTCCTTTAGCGGGGTGGTCACAGATACGCAGTATTTT. It codes for CASSSFSGVVTDTQYF.